This T cell receptor beta chain was obtained from a study of identical twins. Study-level results: Modelling approaches yielded underestimates of out-of-frame TCR alpha sharing between monozygotic twins. Memory repertoires showed no such pattern, whereas abundant cord blood beta clonotypes carried fewer insertions.

A universal primer site came from template switching; cDNA carried unique molecular identifiers. TCRdb ran MiXCR on the 5' RACE reads and lists one entry per CDR3 protein. The table lists about 570,000 distinct CDR3 sequences, approximately 10% of them singletons. A remark on this clonotype: The antigen remains unidentified.

The V end lost 1 base, the J end lost 6 bases, and 6 bases lay between the germline ends. Germline V gives CDR1 SQVTM, CDR2 ANQGSEA. The length of the CDR3 is 12 residues. The data also belong to a second study, concerning yellow fever vaccine responses in identical twins. From that report: Among the twins, the vaccine T cell response reportedly seemed partly convergent and partly personalized.

The chain employs TRBV29-1 and TRBJ2-2; D gene ambiguous. The receptor's source is a woman between 18 and 29 years old in good health. Sequenced: PBMCs. The CDR3 spells CSVEGVAGELFF. CDR3 coding DNA: TGCAGCGTTGAAGGGGTCGCCGGGGAGCTGTTTTTT.